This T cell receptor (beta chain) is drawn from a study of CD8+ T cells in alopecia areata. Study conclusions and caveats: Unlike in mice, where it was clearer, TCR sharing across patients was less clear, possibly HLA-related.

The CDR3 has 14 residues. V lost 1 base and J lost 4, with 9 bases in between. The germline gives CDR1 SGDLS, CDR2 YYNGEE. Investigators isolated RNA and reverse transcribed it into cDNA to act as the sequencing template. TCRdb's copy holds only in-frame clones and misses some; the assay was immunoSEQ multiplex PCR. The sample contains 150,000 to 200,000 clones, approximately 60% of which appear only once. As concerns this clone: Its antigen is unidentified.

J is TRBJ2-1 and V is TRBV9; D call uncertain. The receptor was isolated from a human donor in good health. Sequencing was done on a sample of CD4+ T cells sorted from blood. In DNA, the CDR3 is TGTGCCAGCAGCGTAAGGTCACAGTACAATGAGCAGTTCTTC. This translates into CASSVRSQYNEQFF. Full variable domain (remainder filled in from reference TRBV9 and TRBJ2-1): DSGVTQTPKHLITATGQRVTLRCSPRSGDLSVYWYQQSLDQGLQFLIQYYNGEERAKGNILERFSAQQFPDLHSELNLSSLELGDSALYFCASSVRSQYNEQFFGPGTRLTVL.